One sample yielded the 13 T cell receptor beta chains listed below, sequenced in a study of blood T cell repertoires in COVID-19. Libraries were prepared by immunoSEQ multiplex PCR; TCRdb keeps only in-frame clonotypes and omits some of them. The sample includes over 50,000 clones, 87% seen only once; the top ten take over 6.5%. The sample taken for sequencing was peripheral blood. These receptors were obtained from a man between 60 and 75 years old with acute or convalescent COVID-19.

The J gene is TRBJ1-1, the V gene TRBV5-5; no firm D call. V was clipped by 2 bases and J by 5 bases, with 10 bases between them. Germline CDR1 reads SGHKS; CDR2 reads YYEKEE (reference sequence). The CDR3 totals 13 residues. The CDR3 nucleotides are TGTGCCAGCAGCTTCCGTTACTCAACTGAAGCTTTCTTT. Protein sequence: CASSFRYSTEAFF.

The genes are TRBV7-6 and TRBJ2-6; perhaps TRBD2 as D (6 bases). The CDR3 is 17 amino acids. CDR1 is SGHVS, CDR2 FNYEAQ, per germline. V was cut by 2 bases and J by 4 bases, with 15 bases left in between. CDR3 sequence reads: CASSLRAGRSGANVLTF. Written as DNA, the CDR3 is TGTGCCAGCAGCTTAAGGGCGGGAAGGTCCGGGGCCAACGTCCTGACTTTC.

This clone was observed a single time. The chain combines TRBV18 with TRBJ1-2; TRBD1 agrees at 8 bases. Germline CDR1 is KGHSH and CDR2 is LQKENI. Trimming at V came to 6 bases and at J to 2 bases, leaving 8 bases not matched to a gene. This CDR3 has 15 amino acids. CDR3 sequence (DNA): TGTGCCAGCTCGGAGGGACAGGCTGGGAACTATGGCTACACCTTC. Residues: CASSEGQAGNYGYTF.

The CDR3 region has the DNA TGTGCCAGCAGCCAATCAGGGAATGAGCAGTTCTTC. Amino acid sequence: CASSQSGNEQFF. The rearrangement links TRBV7-6 to TRBJ2-1, with D possibly matching TRBD1 (5 bases). V lost 5 bases to trimming and J lost 7 bases, with 9 bases between them. CDR3 length equals 12 residues. CDR1 and CDR2 (germline): SGHVS, FNYEAQ.

The chain carries TRBV10-2 and TRBJ2-4, with 12 bases identical to TRBD2. This CDR3 has 17 residues. The germline V gene has CDR1 WSHSY and CDR2 SAAADI. The V segment lost 6 bases and the J segment 7 bases; nucleotides outside the gene matches: 13. The CDR3 spells CASSEVRTSGVGNIQYF. DNA of the CDR3: TGCGCCAGCAGCGAGGTGCGGACTAGCGGGGTGGGGAACATTCAGTACTTC.

This sequence joins TRBV4-1 and TRBJ1-2, with 8 bases fitting TRBD1. Germline lookup yields CDR1 MGHRA and CDR2 YSYEKL. The CDR3 totals 18 residues. The junction had 20 bases not matched to a gene; V was cut back by 3 bases and J by 8 bases. The CDR3 reads CASSHSSGQAGVLNGYTF. The CDR3 bases are TGCGCCAGCAGCCATTCTTCGGGACAGGCGGGGGTCTTAAACGGCTACACCTTC.

The genes are TRBV15 and TRBJ1-2; weak D call: TRBD1 (5 bases). The germline V and J ends were trimmed by 3 bases and 6 bases, with 11 bases remaining between them. The CDR3 loop spans 13 amino acids. The germline V gene encodes CDR1 LNHNV and CDR2 YYDKDF (reference sequence). The CDR3 sequence: CATSRDGGNGYTF. The CDR3, as DNA: TGTGCCACCAGCAGGGACGGGGGGAATGGCTACACCTTC.

This rearrangement joins TRBV5-5 to TRBJ2-7; 8 bases align to TRBD1. Per the germline V gene, CDR1 is SGHKS and CDR2 is YYEKEE (reference sequence). Unmatched junction bases numbered 5, after V lost 2 bases and J lost 7 bases. The CDR3 is made up of 13 amino acids. CDR3 amino acids: CASSFQGAEEQYF. The CDR3 DNA reads as TGTGCCAGCAGCTTTCAGGGGGCTGAGGAGCAGTACTTC.

The J gene is TRBJ1-3, the V gene TRBV9, with D maybe TRBD1 (5 bases). The length of the CDR3 is 15 residues. Trimming shortened V by 0 bases and J by 0 bases, and 7 bases separated the two germline ends. CDR1 and CDR2 (germline): SGDLS, YYNGEE. The DNA of the CDR3 is TGTGCCAGCAGCGTAGGGACACGCTCTGGAAACACCATATATTTT. Its translation is CASSVGTRSGNTIYF.

V and J are TRBV30 and TRBJ1-2; D is ambiguous. Between the trimmed V and J ends, which lost 0 bases and 7 bases, there was a span of 9 bases. The germline gives CDR1 GTSNPN, CDR2 SVGIG (reference sequence). The CDR3 extends over 12 amino acids. The CDR3 is CAWSVREFGYTF. As DNA, the CDR3 is TGTGCCTGGAGTGTACGGGAATTTGGCTACACCTTC.

The chain is built from TRBV27 and TRBJ1-1, with no clear D. V lost 3 bases to trimming and J lost 2 bases, with 7 bases between them. The germline V gene encodes CDR1 MNHEY and CDR2 SMNVEV (reference sequence). This CDR3 contains 13 residues. The CDR3 sequence: CASSLGSNTEAFF. CDR3 nucleotide sequence: TGTGCCAGCAGTTTGGGCAGCAACACTGAAGCTTTCTTT.

This clone has only a few counts. The V call is TRBV5-6, the J call TRBJ1-6; D uncertain. The CDR3 is 17 amino acids. Germline-derived CDR1 and CDR2 are SGHDT and YYEEEE. V lost 4 bases and J lost 5, with 19 bases in between. CDR3 coding DNA: TGTGCCAGCAGCCACCGAAGGAGCCCATTAGATAATTCACCCCTCCACTTT. Translating it yields CASSHRRSPLDNSPLHF.

The rearrangement links TRBV7-2 to TRBJ1-1; perhaps TRBD1 as D (6 bases). Germline values: CDR1 SGHTA, CDR2 FQGNSA. CDR3 length: 15 residues. The V end lost 4 bases, the J end lost 0 bases, and 12 bases lay between the germline ends. CDR3 in amino acids: CASSSRQAMNTEAFF. CDR3 in DNA: TGTGCCAGCAGCTCCCGACAGGCTATGAACACTGAAGCTTTCTTT.